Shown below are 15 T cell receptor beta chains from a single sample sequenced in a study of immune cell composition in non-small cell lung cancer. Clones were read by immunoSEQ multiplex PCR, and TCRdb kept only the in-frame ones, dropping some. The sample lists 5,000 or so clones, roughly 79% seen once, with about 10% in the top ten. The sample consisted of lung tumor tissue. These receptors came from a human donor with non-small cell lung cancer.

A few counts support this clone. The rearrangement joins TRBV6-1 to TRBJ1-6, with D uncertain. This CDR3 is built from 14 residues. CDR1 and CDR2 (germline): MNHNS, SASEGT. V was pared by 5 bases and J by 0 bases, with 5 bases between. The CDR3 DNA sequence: TGTGCCAGCAGTTCCAGCTCCTATAATTCACCCCTCCACTTT. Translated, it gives CASSSSSYNSPLHF.

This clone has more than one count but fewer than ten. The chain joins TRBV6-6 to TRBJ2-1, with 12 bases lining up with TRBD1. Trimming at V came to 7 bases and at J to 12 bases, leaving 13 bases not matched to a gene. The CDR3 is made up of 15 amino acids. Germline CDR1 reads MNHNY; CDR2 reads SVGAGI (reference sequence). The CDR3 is CASTPEGQGAKLQFF. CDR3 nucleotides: TGTGCCAGCACCCCCGAGGGACAGGGGGCCAAACTGCAGTTCTTC.

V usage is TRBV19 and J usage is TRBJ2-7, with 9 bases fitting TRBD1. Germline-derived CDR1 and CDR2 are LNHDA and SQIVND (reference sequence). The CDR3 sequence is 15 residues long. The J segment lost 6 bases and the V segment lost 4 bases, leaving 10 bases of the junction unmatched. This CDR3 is CASSNAGTGSSEQYF. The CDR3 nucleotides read TGTGCCAGTAGTAACGCCGGGACAGGGTCATCCGAGCAGTACTTC.

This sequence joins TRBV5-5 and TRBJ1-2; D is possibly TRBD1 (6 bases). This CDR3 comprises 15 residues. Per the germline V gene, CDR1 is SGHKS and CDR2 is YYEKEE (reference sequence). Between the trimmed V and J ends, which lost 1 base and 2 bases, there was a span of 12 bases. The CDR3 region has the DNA TGTGCCAGCAGCTTGTTTTCACAGGGCAACTATGGCTACACCTTC. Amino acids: CASSLFSQGNYGYTF.

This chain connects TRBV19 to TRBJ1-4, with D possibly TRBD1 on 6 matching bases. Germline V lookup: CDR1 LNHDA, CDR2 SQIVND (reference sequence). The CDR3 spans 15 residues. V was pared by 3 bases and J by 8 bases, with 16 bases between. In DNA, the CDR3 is TGTGCCAGTAGTATCCCGGGACAAGTCGTAGAAAAACTGTTTTTT. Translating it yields CASSIPGQVVEKLFF. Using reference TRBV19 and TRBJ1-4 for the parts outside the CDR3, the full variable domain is DGGITQSPKYLFRKEGQNVTLSCEQNLNHDAMYWYRQDPGQGLRLIYYSQIVNDFQKGDIAEGYSVSREKKESFPLTVTSAQKNPTAFYLCASSIPGQVVEKLFFGSGTQLSVL.

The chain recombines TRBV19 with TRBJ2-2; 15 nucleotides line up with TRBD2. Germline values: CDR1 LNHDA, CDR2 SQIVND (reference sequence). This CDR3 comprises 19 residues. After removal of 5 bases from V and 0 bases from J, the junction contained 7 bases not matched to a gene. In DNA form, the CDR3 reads TGTGCCAGTAGTCAATTCGGGACTAGCGGGAGGTCGAACACCGGGGAGCTGTTTTTT. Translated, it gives CASSQFGTSGRSNTGELFF.

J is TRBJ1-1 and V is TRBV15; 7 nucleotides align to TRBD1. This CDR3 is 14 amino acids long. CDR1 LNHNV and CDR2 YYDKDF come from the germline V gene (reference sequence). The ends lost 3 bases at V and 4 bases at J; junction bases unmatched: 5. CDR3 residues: CATSRRGLATEAFF. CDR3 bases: TGTGCCACCAGCAGGAGGGGGCTGGCCACTGAAGCTTTCTTT.

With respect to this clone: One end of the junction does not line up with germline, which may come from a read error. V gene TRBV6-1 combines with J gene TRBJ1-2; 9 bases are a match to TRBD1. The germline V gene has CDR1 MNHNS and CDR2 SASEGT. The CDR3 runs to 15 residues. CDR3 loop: CASNEGWDRDYGYTF. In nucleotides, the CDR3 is TGTGCCAGCAATGAAGGATGGGACAGGGACTATGGCTACACCTTC.

Here the CDR3 DNA reads TGTGCCAGCACCGAGGGAGGTCGCGAGCAGTACTTC. This gives the protein CASTEGGREQYF. This chain joins TRBV6-1 and TRBJ2-7, with D possibly matching TRBD2 (6 bases). The CDR3 totals 12 residues. Trimming stripped 7 bases from V and 6 bases from J, with 13 bases between. Germline values: CDR1 MNHNS, CDR2 SASEGT.

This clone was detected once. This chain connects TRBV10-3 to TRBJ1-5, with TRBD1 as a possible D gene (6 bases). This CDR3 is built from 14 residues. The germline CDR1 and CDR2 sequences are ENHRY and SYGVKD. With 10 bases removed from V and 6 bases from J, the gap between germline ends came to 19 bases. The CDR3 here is CATETGKSGQPQHF. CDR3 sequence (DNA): TGTGCCACCGAGACAGGCAAAAGCGGTCAGCCCCAGCATTTT.

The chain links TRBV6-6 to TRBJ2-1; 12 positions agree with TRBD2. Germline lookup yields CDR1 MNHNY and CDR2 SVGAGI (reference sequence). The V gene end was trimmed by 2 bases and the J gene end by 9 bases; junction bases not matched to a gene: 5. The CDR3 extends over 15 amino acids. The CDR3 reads CASSYVASGGVEQFF. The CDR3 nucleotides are TGTGCCAGCAGTTACGTGGCTAGCGGGGGGGTTGAGCAGTTCTTC.

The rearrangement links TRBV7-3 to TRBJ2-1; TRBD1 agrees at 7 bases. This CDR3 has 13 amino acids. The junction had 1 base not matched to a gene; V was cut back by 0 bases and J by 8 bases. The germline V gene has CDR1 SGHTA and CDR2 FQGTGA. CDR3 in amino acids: CASSLTTGDEQFF. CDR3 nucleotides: TGTGCCAGCAGCTTAACCACAGGGGATGAGCAGTTCTTC.

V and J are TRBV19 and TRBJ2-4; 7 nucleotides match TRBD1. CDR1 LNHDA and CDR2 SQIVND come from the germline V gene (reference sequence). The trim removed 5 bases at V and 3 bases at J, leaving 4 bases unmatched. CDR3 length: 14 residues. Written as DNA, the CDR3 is TGTGCCAGTAGTTCTCCAGGGGGCAAAAACATTCAGTACTTC. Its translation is CASSSPGGKNIQYF.

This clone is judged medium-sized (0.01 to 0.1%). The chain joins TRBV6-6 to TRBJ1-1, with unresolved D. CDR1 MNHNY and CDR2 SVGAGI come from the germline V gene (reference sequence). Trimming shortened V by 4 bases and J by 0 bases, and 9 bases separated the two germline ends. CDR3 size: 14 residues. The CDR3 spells CASSSVGLNTEAFF. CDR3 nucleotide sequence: TGTGCCAGCAGTTCGGTGGGCTTGAACACTGAAGCTTTCTTT.

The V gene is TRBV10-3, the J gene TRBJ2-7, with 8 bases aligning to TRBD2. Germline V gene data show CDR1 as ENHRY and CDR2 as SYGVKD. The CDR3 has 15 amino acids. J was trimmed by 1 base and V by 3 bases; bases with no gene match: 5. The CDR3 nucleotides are TGTGCCATCAGTGAACCCAGCGGGAGATCCTACGAGCAGTACTTC. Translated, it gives CAISEPSGRSYEQYF.